These T cell receptor beta chains were read from a single sample in a study of immune cell composition in non-small cell lung cancer. The protocol was immunoSEQ multiplex PCR, while the TCRdb copy is restricted to in-frame clones and leaves out a portion. The table includes 3,000 to 4,500 clones, more than 65% detected once. Sequenced: non-adjacent lung tissue. The receptor source for this set is a human donor with non-small cell lung cancer. Both conserved end residues are part of each CDR3. D genes are given only for firm matches. Where a row states a size, it is once, few, many or the class of an expanded clone; other rows omit it.

d_call	v_call	clone_size	j_call	cdr3_aa	cdr3_nt
.	TRBV5-1	.	TRBJ2-6	CASSREGMTGANVLTF	TGCGCCAGCAGTCGAGAGGGTATGACTGGGGCCAACGTCCTGACTTTC
TRBD1	TRBV30	.	TRBJ1-5	CAWTTGGSNQPQHF	TGTGCCTGGACCACAGGGGGTAGCAATCAGCCCCAGCATTTT
TRBD1	TRBV15	.	TRBJ2-7	CATSRDQADRAHEQYF	TGTGCCACCAGCAGAGATCAAGCCGACAGGGCTCACGAGCAGTACTTC
.	TRBV6-5	.	TRBJ2-2	CASSYSRTGNTGELFF	TGTGCCAGCAGTTACTCGAGAACAGGGAACACCGGGGAGCTGTTTTTT
TRBD1	TRBV5-4	.	TRBJ1-2	CASSLKGTGARGYTF	TGTGCCAGCAGCTTGAAGGGGACAGGGGCGAGAGGCTACACCTTC
TRBD1	TRBV2	once	TRBJ2-1	CASSIPRDRYNEQFF	TGTGCCAGCAGTATCCCCCGGGACAGATACAATGAGCAGTTCTTC
.	TRBV7-9	medium-sized	TRBJ1-5	CASSLGSQPQHF	TGTGCCAGCAGCTTGGGGAGTCAGCCCCAGCATTTT
.	TRBV27	.	TRBJ2-1	CASSLAGRHNEQFF	TGTGCCAGCAGTTTAGCGGGGAGACACAATGAGCAGTTCTTC
TRBD1	TRBV28	few	TRBJ2-2	CASRPPLQGPTGELFF	TGTGCCAGCAGACCCCCTCTACAGGGGCCCACCGGGGAGCTGTTTTTT
TRBD1	TRBV5-6	.	TRBJ1-2	CASSLLGQGSNYGYTF	TGTGCCAGCAGCTTGCTGGGACAGGGATCCAACTATGGCTACACCTTC
.	TRBV27	.	TRBJ1-5	CASSRGLTITGQPQHF	TGTGCCAGTTCAAGGGGCCTAACGATCACGGGTCAGCCCCAGCATTTT
TRBD2	TRBV10-2	.	TRBJ2-7	CASKRTSGYEQYF	TGCGCCAGCAAAAGGACTAGCGGCTACGAGCAGTACTTC
.	TRBV5-1	few	TRBJ1-4	CASSLADRINEKLFF	TGCGCCAGCAGCCTGGCCGACAGGATCAATGAAAAACTGTTTTTT
TRBD2	TRBV11-3	.	TRBJ2-1	CASSSGFVLAGGADYNEQFF	TGTGCCAGCAGCTCCGGTTTTGTACTAGCGGGGGGGGCCGACTACAATGAGCAGTTCTTC
TRBD1	TRBV6-1	.	TRBJ2-5	CASRQGLRETQYF	TGTGCCAGTCGACAGGGGCTTAGAGAGACCCAGTACTTC
.	TRBV5-4	.	TRBJ2-5	CASSGGALVETQYF	TGTGCCAGCAGCGGGGGGGCCTTGGTAGAGACCCAGTACTTC
.	TRBV7-8	.	TRBJ2-7	CASSGDRKISYEQYF	TGTGCCAGCAGCGGCGACAGGAAGATCTCCTACGAGCAGTACTTC
TRBD1	TRBV12-5	.	TRBJ2-2	CASGSTGGYTGELFF	TGTGCTAGTGGTTCGACAGGGGGATACACCGGGGAGCTGTTTTTT
.	TRBV6-4	.	TRBJ1-1	CASSREGDTEAFF	TGTGCCAGCAGCAGGGAGGGGGACACTGAAGCTTTCTTT
TRBD2	TRBV15	.	TRBJ2-7	CATSRGLAGGRSSSYEQYF	TGTGCCACCAGCAGAGGACTAGCGGGGGGTCGATCGAGCTCCTACGAGCAGTACTTC
TRBD1	TRBV7-6	.	TRBJ1-1	CASSATGLTEAFF	TGTGCCAGCAGCGCGACAGGGCTGACTGAAGCTTTCTTT
TRBD1	TRBV9	.	TRBJ2-7	CASSGTGTDDSEQYF	TGTGCCAGCAGCGGGACCGGGACAGACGACTCCGAGCAGTACTTC
.	TRBV2	.	TRBJ2-2	CASSITGGDTGELFF	TGTGCCAGCAGCATTACAGGGGGGGACACCGGGGAGCTGTTTTTT
TRBD1	TRBV4-1	.	TRBJ2-6	CASSQAGTGAVSGANVLTF	TGCGCCAGCAGCCAAGCCGGCACAGGGGCCGTCTCTGGGGCCAACGTCCTGACTTTC
TRBD1	TRBV5-1	.	TRBJ2-6	CASSLSQGAGGANVLTF	TGCGCCAGCAGCTTGTCACAGGGGGCTGGTGGGGCCAACGTCCTGACTTTC
.	TRBV18	few	TRBJ1-6	CASSPPGTGNSPLHF	TGTGCCAGCTCACCACCAGGAACAGGGAACTCACCCCTCCACTTT
.	TRBV9	.	TRBJ2-7	CASSVAPETYEQYF	TGTGCCAGCAGCGTAGCTCCAGAAACCTACGAGCAGTACTTC
TRBD1	TRBV28	.	TRBJ1-6	CVTSRDRNSPLHF	TGTGTAACTAGCCGGGACAGAAATTCACCCCTCCACTTT
TRBD2	TRBV5-6	.	TRBJ2-5	CASSSIAGVGETQYF	TGTGCCAGCAGCTCAATAGCGGGGGTTGGAGAGACCCAGTACTTC
.	TRBV6-5	.	TRBJ2-5	CASSPVGGQETQYF	TGTGCCAGCAGCCCCGTGGGGGGTCAAGAGACCCAGTACTTC
TRBD1	TRBV6-5	.	TRBJ1-3	CASRGQGNTIYF	TGTGCCAGCAGGGGACAGGGAAACACCATATATTTT
TRBD2	TRBV5-1	few	TRBJ2-7	CASSSTASGYEQYF	TGCGCCAGCAGCTCAACCGCTAGCGGCTACGAGCAGTACTTC
.	TRBV6-6	.	TRBJ2-1	CASSPQGGGLNEQFF	TGTGCCAGCAGCCCACAAGGGGGGGGCCTCAATGAGCAGTTCTTC
TRBD2	TRBV2	.	TRBJ2-2	CASRNLAGGNGELFF	TGTGCCAGCAGGAACCTAGCGGGAGGGAATGGGGAGCTGTTTTTT
.	TRBV6-5	.	TRBJ1-6	CASSFRGEGNSPLHF	TGTGCCAGCAGCTTCAGGGGCGAGGGAAATTCACCCCTCCACTTT
.	TRBV28	few	TRBJ1-2	CASSLRFYGYTF	TGTGCCAGCAGTTTACGGTTCTATGGCTACACCTTC
.	TRBV12-5	.	TRBJ2-7	CASGLVGVSADSYEQYF	TGTGCTAGTGGTTTGGTAGGCGTCAGCGCGGACTCCTACGAGCAGTACTTC
.	TRBV28	.	TRBJ1-2	CASRPNPGTYYGYTF	TGTGCCAGCAGGCCCAACCCCGGGACATACTATGGCTACACCTTC
.	TRBV5-6	once	TRBJ1-5	CASSLGRSSNQPQHF	TGTGCCAGCAGCTTGGGCAGGTCTAGCAATCAGCCCCAGCATTTT
TRBD1	TRBV19	.	TRBJ1-6	CASSRHTQGGNNSPLHF	TGTGCCAGTAGTAGACATACACAGGGGGGAAATAATTCACCCCTCCACTTT
.	TRBV29-1	.	TRBJ1-2	CSGYDYAGYTF	TGCAGTGGGTATGACTATGCTGGCTACACCTTC
TRBD2	TRBV2	.	TRBJ2-1	CASSVGLAGGNNEQFF	TGTGCCAGCAGTGTGGGACTAGCGGGGGGCAACAATGAGCAGTTCTTC
TRBD2	TRBV27	.	TRBJ2-7	CASSFGRDRVQQYF	TGTGCCAGCAGTTTCGGGAGGGACCGCGTCCAGCAGTACTTC
.	TRBV30	once	TRBJ1-6	CAWERWGNSGNSPLHF	TGTGCCTGGGAACGCTGGGGGAATAGCGGGAATTCACCCCTCCACTTT
.	TRBV18	.	TRBJ1-1	CASSPSPQGGTEAFF	TGTGCCAGCTCACCATCTCCTCAGGGAGGCACTGAAGCTTTCTTT
TRBD1	TRBV15	.	TRBJ2-3	CATSLSQGVFQYF	TGTGCCACCAGCTTAAGCCAGGGGGTGTTTCAGTATTTT
.	TRBV27	.	TRBJ2-1	CASSLLGLSYNEQFF	TGTGCCAGCAGTTTACTGGGCCTCTCCTACAATGAGCAGTTCTTC
TRBD2	TRBV5-1	.	TRBJ2-7	CASSLVSGSGASSYEQYF	TGCGCCAGCAGCTTGGTTAGCGGGAGTGGTGCCTCCTCCTACGAGCAGTACTTC
TRBD1	TRBV4-2	.	TRBJ1-1	CASSQSIGTGPFF	TGTGCCAGCAGCCAAAGTATAGGGACAGGACCTTTCTTT
.	TRBV7-6	.	TRBJ2-2	CASSSSGRPNTGELFF	TGTGCCAGCAGCTCGTCGGGAAGGCCGAACACCGGGGAGCTGTTTTTT
.	TRBV9	few	TRBJ2-5	CASSEEHGSWETQYF	TGTGCCAGCAGCGAAGAGCACGGGTCATGGGAGACCCAGTACTTC
TRBD2	TRBV28	.	TRBJ2-5	CASSSWGGKTQYF	TGTGCCAGCAGCTCCTGGGGGGGAAAGACCCAGTACTTC
.	TRBV19	.	TRBJ1-1	CASSGTTVSQAFF	TGTGCCAGTAGCGGGACAACCGTATCGCAGGCTTTCTTT
.	TRBV13	.	TRBJ2-5	CASSLVGGPGQETQYF	TGTGCCAGCAGCTTAGTGGGGGGGCCAGGGCAAGAGACCCAGTACTTC
.	TRBV9	.	TRBJ2-7	CASSRDLAYEQYF	TGTGCCAGCAGCCGGGACTTAGCCTACGAGCAGTACTTC
TRBD2	TRBV5-1	.	TRBJ2-3	CAGLPGLAGGHTQYF	TGCGCCGGGTTGCCGGGACTAGCGGGAGGCCATACGCAGTATTTT
.	TRBV7-2	.	TRBJ1-2	CASSSRVNYGYTF	TGTGCCAGCAGCTCCAGGGTTAACTATGGCTACACCTTC
.	TRBV27	.	TRBJ1-5	CASKGSNQPQHF	TGTGCCAGCAAGGGGAGCAATCAGCCCCAGCATTTT
.	TRBV6-5	.	TRBJ1-1	CASSYSRGTEAFF	TGTGCCAGCAGTTACTCGAGAGGAACTGAAGCTTTCTTT
.	TRBV11-2	.	TRBJ1-2	CASSSPQRENYGYTF	TGTGCCAGCAGCTCCCCACAGCGGGAGAACTATGGCTACACCTTC